Presented here are 3 T cell receptor beta chains from one specimen sequenced in a study of blood T cell repertoires in COVID-19. Profiling relied on immunoSEQ multiplex PCR, and the TCRdb table lists in-frame clones only, not all of them. The sample contains about 120,000 clones, about 89% of which appear only once. Sequencing used peripheral blood. Receptors were obtained from a woman between 65 and 79 years old with COVID-19, enrolled during active disease.

A single count supports this clone. The gene calls are TRBV27 and TRBJ2-1; D may be TRBD2 (5 bases). CDR3 size: 15 residues. The V end was cut by 7 bases, the J end by 9 bases, with 22 bases between. The V gene's germline CDR1 is MNHEY and CDR2 SMNVEV (reference sequence). CDR3 nucleotide sequence: TGTGCCAGCAAGAGAACGGGGTCTAGAGACTCTGAGCAGTTCTTC. It encodes CASKRTGSRDSEQFF.

V usage is TRBV28 and J usage is TRBJ1-1; no clear D gene. Trimming removed 2 bases at V and 2 bases at J, with 15 bases between. This CDR3 has 16 amino acids. Germline V gives CDR1 MDHEN, CDR2 SYDVKM. For the CDR3, the DNA is TGTGCCAGCAGTTTACCAGGACTGGACCACAACACTGAAGCTTTCTTT. Protein: CASSLPGLDHNTEAFF.

The rearrangement joins TRBV20-1 to TRBJ2-1, with 11 bases that match TRBD2. The trim removed 3 bases at V and 1 base at J, leaving 8 bases unmatched. The CDR3 extends over 17 amino acids. Germline CDR1 reads DFQATT; CDR2 reads SNEGSKA (reference sequence). CDR3 region: CSASKGSSGGSYNEQFF. CDR3 bases: TGCAGTGCTAGTAAGGGGTCTAGCGGGGGGTCCTACAATGAGCAGTTCTTC.